Sequencing of this T cell receptor beta chain was carried out in a study of T cells in localized non-small cell lung cancer. Study results and limitations: Tumor samples were not multi-region, leaving intratumor heterogeneity unexcluded.

Repertoires were generated with immunoSEQ multiplex PCR, while TCRdb's copy carries only in-frame clones and drops some. This sample has tens of thousands of clones, with just under 85% found just once. Germline assignment: CDR1 SGHDT and CDR2 YYEEEE. V was clipped by 5 bases and J by 1 base, with 16 bases between them. CDR3 size: 15 residues. With respect to this clone: What it recognizes is unknown.

This TCR came from a female donor older than 55 with stage I lung adenocarcinoma. The sequences come from peripheral blood, collected before any cancer treatment. The chain joins TRBV5-6 to TRBJ2-7; a possible D gene is TRBD1 (5 bases). CDR3 DNA: TGTGCCAGCAGAAACCCAGGGATGGGGTCCTACGAGCAGTACTTC. This sequence encodes CASRNPGMGSYEQYF.